These 21 T cell receptor beta chains were all obtained from the same sample, sequenced in a study of control samples from healthy donors and cancer patients. Libraries were prepared by immunoSEQ multiplex PCR; TCRdb keeps only in-frame clonotypes and omits some of them. In the table there are around 130,000 clones, 89% of which are singletons. Input material: blood. The receptors shown here come from a man between 45 and 60 years old in good health.

The sample holds one count of this clone. This rearrangement joins TRBV6-5 to TRBJ2-5; D unclear. Between the trimmed V and J ends, which lost 0 bases and 4 bases, there was a span of 12 bases. CDR1 and CDR2 from the germline V gene are MNHEY and SVGAGI. The CDR3 runs to 15 residues. The CDR3 DNA reads TGTGCCAGCAGTTACTCGATGGCTGGGCGAGAGACCCAGTACTTC. Translating it yields CASSYSMAGRETQYF.

The rearrangement links TRBV2 to TRBJ2-5; 11 bases agree with TRBD2. The CDR3 is 15 amino acids. Trimming took 8 bases from V and 7 from J; bases not matched to a gene: 12. Per germline, CDR1 SNHLY and CDR2 FYNNEI. CDR3 loop: CASSFSGGDLGTQYF. CDR3 in DNA: TGTGCCAGCTCGTTTAGCGGGGGGGACCTTGGGACCCAGTACTTC.

The rearrangement joins TRBV13 to TRBJ2-1; D gene uncertain. The V gene lost 4 bases and the J gene lost 6 bases, with 10 bases spanning the gap. CDR1 and CDR2 (germline): PRHDT, FYEKMQ (reference sequence). The CDR3 contains 13 residues. This CDR3 is CASSSRTSNEQFF. The CDR3 DNA is TGTGCCAGCAGCTCCAGGACGAGCAATGAGCAGTTCTTC.

This sequence joins TRBV4-3 and TRBJ2-1; D might be TRBD2 (5 bases). Germline-derived CDR1 and CDR2 are LGHNA and YSLEER. Between the trimmed V and J ends, which lost 4 bases and 6 bases, there was a span of 16 bases. The CDR3 is 15 residues long. CDR3 in DNA: TGCGCCAGCAGCCTCAACGAGGGCCTTTTCAATGAGCAGTTCTTC. Amino acids: CASSLNEGLFNEQFF.

This chain's CDR3 is CSLSHSSYNEQFF. CDR3 bases: TGCAGCCTTTCCCATAGCTCCTACAATGAGCAGTTCTTC. The chain recombines TRBV29-1 with TRBJ2-1, with unresolved D. Looked up from germline, CDR1 is SQVTM and CDR2 is ANQGSEA. The CDR3 has 13 amino acids. V was pared by 8 bases and J by 0 bases, with 11 bases between.

This rearrangement joins TRBV18 to TRBJ1-3; D is perhaps TRBD1 (5 bases). The CDR3 consists of 18 residues. Germline V lookup: CDR1 KGHSH, CDR2 LQKENI. Between the trimmed V and J ends, which lost 6 bases and 0 bases, there was a span of 21 bases. In DNA, the CDR3 is TGTGCCAGCTCGCCCCTGGGACGGGATACCTTCTCTGGAAACACCATATATTTT. It codes for CASSPLGRDTFSGNTIYF. Full variable domain (outside the CDR3, taken from reference TRBV18 and TRBJ1-3): NAGVMQNPRHLVRRRGQEARLRCSPMKGHSHVYWYRQLPEEGLKFMVYLQKENIIDESGMPKERFSAEFPKEGPSILRIQQVVRGDSAAYFCASSPLGRDTFSGNTIYFGEGSWLTVV.

J is TRBJ1-2 and V is TRBV3-1 (or the pseudogene TRBV3-2); D ambiguous. This CDR3 spans 13 amino acids. Trimming left V 4 bases short and J 2 bases short, with 8 bases between. Germline lookup yields CDR1 LGHDT and CDR2 YNNKEL (reference sequence). Written as DNA, the CDR3 is TGTGCCAGCAGCCCAGACCCAAACTATGGCTACACCTTC. Translated, it gives CASSPDPNYGYTF.

The V call is TRBV2, the J call TRBJ1-1; 7 nucleotides match TRBD1. J was trimmed by 3 bases and V by 6 bases; bases with no gene match: 4. The V gene's germline CDR1 is SNHLY and CDR2 FYNNEI. This CDR3 comprises 13 residues. The DNA of the CDR3 is TGTGCCAGCAGGGCAGGGGGGTACACTGAAGCTTTCTTT. Encoded protein: CASRAGGYTEAFF.

V is TRBV29-1 and J is TRBJ1-5; D unresolved. Trimming shortened V by 1 base and J by 0 bases, and 4 bases separated the two germline ends. This CDR3 spans 13 amino acids. Germline CDR1 SQVTM, CDR2 ANQGSEA. The CDR3 bases are TGCAGCGTTGAAGTGAATAGCAATCAGCCCCAGCATTTT. Amino acid sequence: CSVEVNSNQPQHF.

The gene calls are TRBV19 and TRBJ2-4; possible D gene TRBD1, 6 bases. Germline lookup yields CDR1 LNHDA and CDR2 SQIVND (reference sequence). V was cut by 9 bases and J by 0 bases, with 27 bases left in between. There are 19 residues in the CDR3. CDR3 sequence: CARALRGDKYTLAKNIQYF. In DNA form, the CDR3 reads TGTGCCAGAGCCCTCCGAGGGGACAAATACACACTAGCCAAAAACATTCAGTACTTC.

This chain links TRBV5-1 with TRBJ1-2; D remains unclear. The germline CDR1 and CDR2 sequences are SGHRS and YFSETQ. This CDR3 comprises 15 residues. Trimming removed 3 bases at V and 8 bases at J, with 20 bases between. CDR3 DNA: TGCGCCAGCAGCTCCGACCCACGGAGAATGCGCGGCTACACCTTC. Its translation: CASSSDPRRMRGYTF. Complete variable domain (other parts from reference TRBV5-1 and TRBJ1-2): KAGVTQTPRYLIKTRGQQVTLSCSPISGHRSVSWYQQTPGQGLQFLFEYFSETQRNKGNFPGRFSGRQFSNSRSEMNVSTLELGDSALYLCASSSDPRRMRGYTFGSGTRLTVV.

This chain uses TRBV5-5 with TRBJ2-7, with D unresolved. Deletions cut 3 bases from V and 2 bases from J, with 3 bases between. The CDR3 covers 11 residues. Germline V gene lookup returns CDR1 SGHKS and CDR2 YYEKEE (reference sequence). CDR3 nucleotide sequence: TGTGCCAGCAGCTCAACCTACGAGCAGTACTTC. This codes for CASSSTYEQYF.

The chain recombines TRBV7-8 with TRBJ1-5; D is unresolved. Germline V gene sequence: CDR1 SGHVS, CDR2 FQNEAQ. This CDR3 comprises 15 residues. V was cut by 3 bases and J by 0 bases, with 9 bases left in between. The CDR3 loop is CASSFDSYSNQPQHF. The CDR3 coding sequence is TGTGCCAGCAGCTTTGACTCCTATAGCAATCAGCCCCAGCATTTT.

The chain couples TRBV7-8 to TRBJ1-2; the D gene is possibly TRBD1 (6 bases). The CDR3 consists of 15 residues. Trimming stripped 5 bases from V and 1 base from J, with 14 bases between. Per germline, CDR1 SGHVS and CDR2 FQNEAQ. The CDR3 is CASSPRQDINYGYTF. In nucleotides, the CDR3 is TGTGCCAGCAGCCCCAGACAGGACATTAACTATGGCTACACCTTC.

This clone was observed once. V gene TRBV14 combines with J gene TRBJ1-1; D uncertain. This CDR3 is built from 13 residues. V dropped 0 bases and J dropped 14 bases, with 16 bases sitting between them. Germline V gives CDR1 SGHDN, CDR2 FVKESK. The CDR3 nucleotides read TGTGCCAGCAGCCAAGATTGGGAGGGCTGGCGGTTCTTT. Translation: CASSQDWEGWRFF.

This clone occurred a few times. CDR3 DNA sequence: TGTGCCAGTAAGCCCGCGGGGACCGGGGAGCTGTTTTTT. Amino acids: CASKPAGTGELFF. This sequence joins TRBV19 and TRBJ2-2; D is perhaps TRBD2 (6 bases). Trimming pared 7 bases from V and 5 bases from J, leaving 11 bases between. This CDR3 contains 13 residues. CDR1 is LNHDA, CDR2 SQIVND, per germline (reference sequence).

The CDR3 region is CASGYSRLNTEAFF. In nucleotides, the CDR3 is TGCGCCAGCGGGTACAGCCGACTGAACACTGAAGCTTTCTTT. J is TRBJ1-1 and V is TRBV5-1; the D is unclear. The CDR3 covers 14 residues. The germline V gene has CDR1 SGHRS and CDR2 YFSETQ. The V and J ends lost 7 bases and 0 bases respectively, with 13 bases between them. Full variable domain (rest looked up from reference TRBV5-1 and TRBJ1-1): KAGVTQTPRYLIKTRGQQVTLSCSPISGHRSVSWYQQTPGQGLQFLFEYFSETQRNKGNFPGRFSGRQFSNSRSEMNVSTLELGDSALYLCASGYSRLNTEAFFGQGTRLTVV.

This clone appeared a single time. The V call is TRBV13, the J call TRBJ2-1, with D hard to call. Deletions cut 4 bases from V and 8 bases from J, with 12 bases between. Germline lookup yields CDR1 PRHDT and CDR2 FYEKMQ (reference sequence). The CDR3 runs to 13 residues. CDR3 coding DNA: TGTGCCAGCAGCTCCGAAGGGCGTGATGAGCAGTTCTTC. As protein: CASSSEGRDEQFF. The full variable domain, rest sourced from reference TRBV13 and TRBJ2-1, is AAGVIQSPRHLIKEKRETATLKCYPIPRHDTVYWYQQGPGQDPQFLISFYEKMQSDKGSIPDRFSAQQFSDYHSELNMSSLELGDSALYFCASSSEGRDEQFFGPGTRLTVL.

The chain links TRBV9 to TRBJ1-3; TRBD1 is a possible D gene (5 bases). The CDR3 spans 14 residues. V lost 0 bases to trimming and J lost 3 bases, with 7 bases between them. Germline V lookup: CDR1 SGDLS, CDR2 YYNGEE. The CDR3 DNA sequence: TGTGCCAGCAGCGTAGGGCAGGGTGGAAACACCATATATTTT. Translating gives CASSVGQGGNTIYF.

V usage is TRBV19 and J usage is TRBJ2-2, with TRBD1 identical over 11 bases. The CDR3 has 16 residues. The J segment lost 4 bases and the V segment lost 5 bases, leaving 6 bases of the junction unmatched. Germline assignment: CDR1 LNHDA and CDR2 SQIVND (reference sequence). CDR3 sequence: CASSFGTGGSTGELFF. The CDR3 DNA is TGTGCCAGTAGTTTCGGGACAGGGGGTAGCACCGGGGAGCTGTTTTTT.

The CDR3 here is CASSAGGTSGNQPQHF. The CDR3 bases are TGTGCCAGCAGCGCAGGCGGGACTTCGGGGAATCAGCCCCAGCATTTT. The V call is TRBV9, the J call TRBJ1-5, with a weak D call TRBD1 (5 bases). The V and J ends lost 3 bases and 4 bases respectively, with 17 bases between them. The CDR3 has 16 amino acids. Germline V CDR1 and CDR2: SGDLS, YYNGEE. Combining the CDR3 with reference TRBV9 and TRBJ1-5 gives the whole variable domain DSGVTQTPKHLITATGQRVTLRCSPRSGDLSVYWYQQSLDQGLQFLIQYYNGEERAKGNILERFSAQQFPDLHSELNLSSLELGDSALYFCASSAGGTSGNQPQHFGDGTRLSIL.